These 8 T cell receptor beta chains originate from one sample sequenced in a study of shared clonotypes between healthy human individuals (TCRdb year 2020). Preparation of the library involved the immunoSEQ multiplex PCR assay. The table comes from immuneACCESS by way of TCRdb, which keeps in-frame sequences with V and J called. Part of the clones is missing from these tables; in studies checked, under half for an unresolved V gene and the rest for unknown reasons. The sample table holds some 2,000,000 clones, of which nearly 97% were seen once. Roughly 0.13% of the sample lies in the top ten. Specimen: naive CD4+ T cells sorted from blood. The cell subset or site label corresponds to: CD45RA+ positively selected. These receptors all stem from a man younger than 30 in good health.

The chain couples TRBV5-1 to TRBJ2-7; 8 bases fit TRBD2. V shed 2 bases, J shed 5 bases, and the junction held 12 bases outside the gene matches. This CDR3 spans 16 amino acids. Germline V gives CDR1 SGHRS, CDR2 YFSETQ. The CDR3 spells CASSLRAVTSADEQYF. CDR3 nucleotides: TGCGCCAGCAGCTTACGAGCTGTGACTAGCGCGGACGAGCAGTACTTC. Supplemented by reference TRBV5-1 and TRBJ2-7, the full variable domain reads KAGVTQTPRYLIKTRGQQVTLSCSPISGHRSVSWYQQTPGQGLQFLFEYFSETQRNKGNFPGRFSGRQFSNSRSEMNVSTLELGDSALYLCASSLRAVTSADEQYFGPGTRLTVT.

This chain joins TRBV11-2 and TRBJ2-3, with D uncertain. Per germline, CDR1 SGHAT and CDR2 FQNNGV. V was clipped by 4 bases and J by 2 bases, with 13 bases between them. The CDR3 extends over 15 amino acids. The CDR3 DNA reads TGTGCCAGCAGCTCAGTAAGGATTGACACAGATACGCAGTATTTT. Its protein is CASSSVRIDTDTQYF.

V is TRBV4-1 and J is TRBJ1-6, with D possibly TRBD1 on 6 matching bases. Trimming left V 0 bases short and J 9 bases short, with 12 bases between. CDR1 is MGHRA, CDR2 YSYEKL, per germline. This CDR3 is 15 amino acids long. For the CDR3, the DNA is TGCGCCAGCAGCCAAGATTTACAGGGACTTTCACCCCTCCACTTT. Translating gives CASSQDLQGLSPLHF.

J is TRBJ1-1 and V is TRBV10-1, with D possibly TRBD1 on 5 matching bases. Germline CDR1 is WNHNN and CDR2 is SYGVQD (reference sequence). Trimming cost V 2 bases and J 5 bases, with 21 bases left between them. This CDR3 region has 17 residues. The CDR3 nucleotides are TGCGCCAGCAGTGAGGAGGGTCGGGGCGGGAGGAGGACTGAAGCTTTCTTT. This gives the protein CASSEEGRGGRRTEAFF.

This chain joins TRBV5-1 and TRBJ1-5; 9 nucleotides align to TRBD1. V shed 4 bases, J shed 2 bases, and the junction held 4 bases outside the gene matches. The CDR3 has 15 amino acids. Germline values: CDR1 SGHRS, CDR2 YFSETQ. The CDR3 nucleotides read TGCGCCAGCAGCCGGACAGGGGTTGGCAATCAGCCCCAGCATTTT. Its protein is CASSRTGVGNQPQHF.

The chain couples TRBV7-9 to TRBJ1-2; no firm D call. Trimming left V 4 bases short and J 0 bases short, with 15 bases between. The length of the CDR3 is 16 residues. The germline V gene encodes CDR1 SEHNR and CDR2 FQNEAQ (reference sequence). As DNA, the CDR3 is TGTGCCAGCAGCTCCATCGGCGAGTTCACTAACTATGGCTACACCTTC. As protein: CASSSIGEFTNYGYTF.

CDR3 residues: CASSVGRGTNTGELFF. The CDR3 DNA follows: TGTGCCAGCAGCGTAGGCCGGGGGACGAACACCGGGGAGCTGTTTTTT. This chain joins TRBV9 and TRBJ2-2; a possible D gene is TRBD2 (6 bases). The V gene lost 0 bases and the J gene lost 0 bases, with 9 bases spanning the gap. Per the germline V gene, CDR1 is SGDLS and CDR2 is YYNGEE. The CDR3 runs to 16 residues.

Points on this clone: The sample carries other DNA sequences with the same CDR3. The chain uses TRBV5-6 and TRBJ2-7; D possibly matches TRBD1 or TRBD2 (6 bases each). Germline V lookup: CDR1 SGHDT, CDR2 YYEEEE. V lost 0 bases, J lost 4 bases, and 11 bases lay in between. The CDR3 contains 14 residues. CDR3 coding DNA: TGTGCCAGCAGCTTGGGAGGGGGAGGTTACGAGCAGTACTTC. Protein: CASSLGGGGYEQYF. Together with reference TRBV5-6 and TRBJ2-7, the CDR3 gives the full variable domain: DAGVTQSPTHLIKTRGQQVTLRCSPKSGHDTVSWYQQALGQGPQFIFQYYEEEERQRGNFPDRFSGHQFPNYSSELNVNALLLGDSALYLCASSLGGGGYEQYFGPGTRLTVT.